The 24 T cell receptor beta chains reported below all come from one sample, sequenced in a study of blood T cell repertoires in COVID-19. Libraries were prepared by immunoSEQ multiplex PCR; TCRdb keeps only in-frame clonotypes and omits some of them. The sample carries 78,000 or so clones, around 80% recorded once. Material: peripheral blood. These receptors were taken from a man aged 80 or over with acute or convalescent COVID-19.

The chain recombines TRBV4-2 with TRBJ2-2, with TRBD2 identical over 10 bases. Germline V gives CDR1 LGHNA, CDR2 YNFKEQ. The ends lost 0 bases at V and 6 bases at J; junction bases unmatched: 1. CDR3 length: 15 residues. CDR3: CASSQEAGGPGELFF. The CDR3, as DNA: TGTGCCAGCAGCCAAGAAGCGGGGGGGCCCGGGGAGCTGTTTTTT.

This clone occurred a few times. The CDR3 loop reads CASSMLGSGNTIYF. CDR3 in DNA: TGTGCCAGTAGTATGCTCGGGTCTGGAAACACCATATATTTT. The chain has TRBV19 and TRBJ1-3; D gene ambiguous. The germline gives CDR1 LNHDA, CDR2 SQIVND (reference sequence). The CDR3 consists of 14 residues. V was shortened by 3 bases and J by 1 base, with 7 bases between the two germline ends.

Here the CDR3 reads CASSKGELDRPGNTIYF. The CDR3 region has the DNA TGTGCCAGCAGCAAAGGAGAACTGGACAGACCTGGAAACACCATATATTTT. The rearrangement joins TRBV21-1 to TRBJ1-3; TRBD1 was called by the table and not checked on the DNA. TRBV21-1 is a pseudogene segment. The CDR3 runs to 17 residues.

The rearrangement links TRBV30 to TRBJ1-1, with a weak D call TRBD1 (5 bases). The CDR3 extends over 14 amino acids. Germline CDR1 is GTSNPN and CDR2 is SVGIG (reference sequence). Trimming stripped 3 bases from V and 2 bases from J, with 13 bases between. The CDR3 sequence: CAWSGGAYNTEAFF. CDR3 in DNA: TGTGCCTGGAGCGGGGGAGCCTACAACACTGAAGCTTTCTTT. Full variable domain (outside the CDR3, taken from reference TRBV30 and TRBJ1-1): SQTIHQWPATLVQPVGSPLSLECTVEGTSNPNLYWYRQAAGRGLQLLFYSVGIGQISSEVPQNLSASRPQDRQFILSSKKLLLSDSGFYLCAWSGGAYNTEAFFGQGTRLTVV.

This sequence joins TRBV6-5 and TRBJ2-2; no reliable D call. The CDR3 is 16 residues long. V was clipped by 2 bases and J by 6 bases, with 16 bases between them. Per the germline V gene, CDR1 is MNHEY and CDR2 is SVGAGI. Here the CDR3 reads CASSYSELIAAGELFF. CDR3 in DNA: TGTGCCAGCAGTTACAGTGAACTGATAGCCGCCGGGGAGCTGTTTTTT.

The chain joins TRBV5-4 to TRBJ2-1, with 11 bases lining up with TRBD2. The V segment lost 5 bases and the J segment 4 bases; nucleotides outside the gene matches: 8. The CDR3 has 16 amino acids. Germline lookup yields CDR1 SGHNT and CDR2 YYREEE (reference sequence). The DNA of the CDR3 is TGTGCCAGCAGTCGTTCCCTAGCGGGGGGTTACAATGAGCAGTTCTTC. This gives the protein CASSRSLAGGYNEQFF.

In DNA form, the CDR3 reads TGTGCCAGCTCACCACCTACAGGGCCCAATGAGCAGTTCTTC. Amino acids: CASSPPTGPNEQFF. The gene calls are TRBV18 and TRBJ2-1; the D gene is possibly TRBD1 (6 bases). The V and J ends lost 0 bases and 6 bases respectively, with 9 bases between them. The CDR3 spans 14 residues. The germline V gene has CDR1 KGHSH and CDR2 LQKENI.

The rearrangement uses TRBV6-2 or TRBV6-3 and TRBJ1-1; D gene ambiguous. The CDR3 length is 16 residues. CDR1 and CDR2 from the germline V gene are MNHEY and SVGEGT. Trimming cost V 2 bases and J 5 bases, with 18 bases left between them. This CDR3 reads CASSYPTGRVRTEAFF. CDR3 nucleotide sequence: TGTGCCAGCAGTTACCCTACGGGGAGAGTAAGGACTGAAGCTTTCTTT.

This clone was seen only once. This chain connects TRBV9 to TRBJ2-2; 11 positions agree with TRBD2. After removal of 0 bases from V and 5 bases from J, the junction contained 3 bases not matched to a gene. This CDR3 comprises 16 residues. Germline V lookup: CDR1 SGDLS, CDR2 YYNGEE. CDR3 protein: CASSVGPSGGTGELFF. CDR3 DNA sequence: TGTGCCAGCAGCGTAGGTCCTAGCGGGGGGACCGGGGAGCTGTTTTTT.

This chain uses TRBV18 with TRBJ2-2; TRBD2 aligns across 7 bases. After removal of 6 bases from V and 0 bases from J, the junction contained 13 bases not matched to a gene. The V gene's germline CDR1 is KGHSH and CDR2 LQKENI. This CDR3 has 18 residues. CDR3 sequence reads: CASSRTLAGEANTGELFF. In nucleotides, the CDR3 is TGTGCCAGCTCGAGAACTTTGGCGGGGGAGGCGAACACCGGGGAGCTGTTTTTT.

The chain employs TRBV5-1 and TRBJ1-1, with TRBD1 matching over 7 bases. The CDR3 totals 13 residues. Germline V gene data show CDR1 as SGHRS and CDR2 as YFSETQ. Losses at the gene ends were 0 bases for V and 9 bases for J; bases not matched to a gene: 5. CDR3 sequence reads: CASSLEQGIKAFF. DNA of the CDR3: TGCGCCAGCAGCTTGGAACAGGGGATCAAAGCTTTCTTT.

The chain is built from TRBV5-1 and TRBJ1-2; 9 bases line up with TRBD1. The J segment lost 1 base and the V segment lost 4 bases, leaving 5 bases of the junction unmatched. Germline CDR1 is SGHRS and CDR2 is YFSETQ. The CDR3 totals 15 residues. The CDR3 DNA reads TGCGCCAGCAGCGATGGACAGGGGAGTAACTATGGCTACACCTTC. This encodes CASSDGQGSNYGYTF. Supplemented by reference TRBV5-1 and TRBJ1-2, the full variable domain reads KAGVTQTPRYLIKTRGQQVTLSCSPISGHRSVSWYQQTPGQGLQFLFEYFSETQRNKGNFPGRFSGRQFSNSRSEMNVSTLELGDSALYLCASSDGQGSNYGYTFGSGTRLTVV.

The chain joins TRBV7-2 to TRBJ2-1; the match to TRBD2 covers 9 bases. V was pared by 5 bases and J by 0 bases, with 5 bases of the junction left unmatched. This CDR3 contains 16 residues. Germline CDR1 and CDR2: SGHTA and FQGNSA. CDR3 nucleotides: TGTGCCAGCAGCATAAGCGGGGGGCTCTCCTACAATGAGCAGTTCTTC. The encoded protein is CASSISGGLSYNEQFF.

The rearrangement joins TRBV5-1 to TRBJ1-2, with D possibly being TRBD1 (5 bases). V was clipped by 0 bases and J by 6 bases, with 15 bases between them. The CDR3 loop spans 15 amino acids. CDR1 is SGHRS, CDR2 YFSETQ, per germline. In DNA form, the CDR3 reads TGCGCCAGCAGCTTGGGACAGCCCCAACAGGATGGCTACACCTTC. The encoded protein is CASSLGQPQQDGYTF.

The rearrangement links TRBV3-1 (or the pseudogene TRBV3-2) to TRBJ2-5, with 16 bases lining up with TRBD2. CDR3 length: 17 amino acids. Germline V gene sequence: CDR1 LGHDT, CDR2 YNNKEL (reference sequence). With V trimmed by 4 bases and J by 2 bases, 4 bases remained unmatched. CDR3 in DNA: TGTGCCAGCAGCCTAGGGACTAGCGGGGGGGTTCAAGAGACCCAGTACTTC. Translating it yields CASSLGTSGGVQETQYF.

The V and J genes are TRBV28 and TRBJ1-4; D is possibly TRBD1 (5 bases). V gave up 7 bases and J gave up 7 bases, with 16 bases separating them. CDR1 and CDR2 (germline): MDHEN, SYDVKM. The CDR3 runs to 14 residues. The CDR3 spells CASTLPQGSEKLFF. DNA of the CDR3: TGTGCCAGCACCCTCCCTCAGGGAAGTGAAAAACTGTTTTTT.

The V call is TRBV7-3, the J call TRBJ2-1; 8 bases align to TRBD2. The germline V gene encodes CDR1 SGHTA and CDR2 FQGTGA. This CDR3 contains 16 residues. V was clipped by 2 bases and J by 7 bases; unmatched bases: 10. The DNA for the CDR3 is TGTGCCAGCAGCTTAGGACTAGCCGGACCGGGTAATGAGCAGTTCTTC. Translating gives CASSLGLAGPGNEQFF.

The V call is TRBV5-1, the J call TRBJ1-2, with unresolved D. Germline V lookup: CDR1 SGHRS, CDR2 YFSETQ. This CDR3 is 13 amino acids long. V was pared by 4 bases and J by 3 bases, with 10 bases between. CDR3 DNA: TGCGCCAGCAGCCAAGACGGGGACTATGGCTACACCTTC. It specifies CASSQDGDYGYTF. Full variable domain (rest looked up from reference TRBV5-1 and TRBJ1-2): KAGVTQTPRYLIKTRGQQVTLSCSPISGHRSVSWYQQTPGQGLQFLFEYFSETQRNKGNFPGRFSGRQFSNSRSEMNVSTLELGDSALYLCASSQDGDYGYTFGSGTRLTVV.

The chain is built from TRBV10-1 and TRBJ2-3, with D perhaps matching TRBD1 (5 bases). CDR1 is WNHNN and CDR2 is SYGVQD in the germline V gene (reference sequence). The CDR3 totals 14 residues. Trimming cost V 3 bases and J 4 bases, with 11 bases left between them. The CDR3 DNA reads TGCGCCAGCAGTGATGGTCTAGGGGCAGATACGCAGTATTTT. This gives the protein CASSDGLGADTQYF.

DNA for the CDR3: TGTGCCAGCAGCCGAAACAGGGGAGCTGAAGCTTTCTTT. Translated: CASSRNRGAEAFF. The gene calls are TRBV3-1 (or the pseudogene TRBV3-2) and TRBJ1-1, with TRBD1 matching over 7 bases. CDR3 size: 13 residues. The trim removed 4 bases at V and 6 bases at J, leaving 5 bases unmatched. Germline CDR1 reads LGHDT; CDR2 reads YNNKEL (reference sequence).

V is TRBV9 and J is TRBJ2-7, with D perhaps matching TRBD2 (5 bases). CDR3 length: 16 residues. CDR1 SGDLS and CDR2 YYNGEE come from the germline V gene. V lost 3 bases to trimming and J lost 6 bases, with 22 bases between them. The DNA of the CDR3 is TGTGCCAGCAGCGCTCAAGCGGCGGCGCCCGGCTCCGAGCAGTACTTC. Residues: CASSAQAAAPGSEQYF.

The chain recombines TRBV24-1 with TRBJ2-5; D may be TRBD2 (6 bases). The V gene lost 3 bases and the J gene lost 2 bases, with 12 bases spanning the gap. Germline V lookup: CDR1 KGHDR, CDR2 SFDVKD. The CDR3 is 15 residues long. CDR3 loop: CATSDPGRGQETQYF. In DNA form, the CDR3 reads TGTGCCACCAGTGATCCCGGGCGGGGTCAAGAGACCCAGTACTTC.

The rearrangement links TRBV14 to TRBJ2-7; D is undetermined. Trimming stripped 1 base from V and 0 bases from J, with 7 bases between. Germline loops: CDR1 SGHDN, CDR2 FVKESK. This CDR3 spans 14 amino acids. CDR3: CASSQARVSYEQYF. DNA of the CDR3: TGTGCCAGCAGCCAAGCGCGCGTCTCCTACGAGCAGTACTTC.

The CDR3 sequence is CASSVQGNSYEQYF. DNA for the CDR3: TGTGCCAGCAGTGTCCAGGGAAACTCCTACGAGCAGTACTTC. The rearrangement links TRBV6-4 to TRBJ2-7; maybe TRBD1 (5 bases). The CDR3 is made up of 14 amino acids. The V gene lost 4 bases and the J gene lost 0 bases, with 10 bases spanning the gap. The germline V gene encodes CDR1 MRHNA and CDR2 SNTAGT.